The 29 T cell receptor beta chains reported below all come from one sample, sequenced in a study of shared clonotypes between healthy human individuals. Sequencing was performed with immunoSEQ multiplex PCR; in TCRdb, only in-frame clones are kept and a portion is missing. The sample lists hundreds of thousands of clones, 74% occurring once. Sample: memory CD4+ T cells sorted from blood. As to subset: CD45RA-negative fraction. Receptors originate from a woman aged 30 to 39 in good health.

The chain recombines TRBV7-7 with TRBJ2-5, with D uncertain. Trimming stripped 5 bases from V and 4 bases from J, with 8 bases between. This CDR3 region has 12 residues. Germline values: CDR1 SSHAT, CDR2 FNYEAQ (reference sequence). The CDR3 spells CASSPFGETQYF. The CDR3 bases are TGTGCCAGCAGCCCTTTTGGAGAGACCCAGTACTTC.

This chain joins TRBV28 and TRBJ2-3; D is unresolved. The germline CDR1 and CDR2 sequences are MDHEN and SYDVKM. Trimming pared 5 bases from V and 2 bases from J, leaving 11 bases between. The CDR3 runs to 14 residues. This chain's CDR3 is CASSPWTPTDTQYF. The CDR3 coding sequence is TGTGCCAGCAGTCCCTGGACGCCCACAGATACGCAGTATTTT.

This clone was observed a handful of times. This sequence joins TRBV7-6 and TRBJ2-4; 7 positions match TRBD2. Germline V gene lookup returns CDR1 SGHVS and CDR2 FNYEAQ. The CDR3 is made up of 16 amino acids. Germline trimming cut 1 base from V and 4 bases from J; bases unmatched to any gene: 7. The CDR3 nucleotides are TGTGCCAGCAGCTTAGAACCCCAGCGGGGAAAAAACATTCAGTACTTC. Amino acid sequence: CASSLEPQRGKNIQYF.

This chain links TRBV5-1 with TRBJ2-1, with 8 bases that match TRBD2. Unmatched junction bases numbered 9, after V lost 2 bases and J lost 8 bases. The CDR3 totals 15 residues. CDR1 is SGHRS, CDR2 YFSETQ, per germline. CDR3 protein: CASSLLSGSAYEQFF. In DNA, the CDR3 is TGCGCCAGCAGCTTACTCAGCGGGAGTGCCTATGAGCAGTTCTTC.

The V and J genes are TRBV28 and TRBJ1-4; TRBD1 might be the D (5 bases). Per the germline V gene, CDR1 is MDHEN and CDR2 is SYDVKM. Between the trimmed V and J ends, which lost 10 bases and 10 bases, there was a span of 16 bases. This CDR3 is built from 12 residues. CDR3 in DNA: TGTGCCACCCGGGGGGGTGCCAGAAAACTGTTTTTT. Translation: CATRGGARKLFF.

The V gene is TRBV5-8, the J gene TRBJ2-1; D not certain. This CDR3 region has 14 residues. Germline CDR1 SGHTS, CDR2 YDEGEE. The V end lost 1 base, the J end lost 0 bases, and 5 bases lay between the germline ends. CDR3 sequence: CASSLSLSYNEQFF. Here the CDR3 DNA reads TGTGCCAGCAGCTTGAGTCTCTCCTACAATGAGCAGTTCTTC.

This rearrangement joins TRBV5-4 to TRBJ1-2; D is unclear. The CDR3 spans 14 residues. V lost 4 bases and J 2 bases, leaving 12 bases between the germline ends. CDR1 SGHNT and CDR2 YYREEE come from the germline V gene (reference sequence). The CDR3 nucleotides are TGTGCCAGCAGCGGGGTTGGAGCAAACTATGGCTACACCTTC. Translation gives CASSGVGANYGYTF.

The chain employs TRBV27 and TRBJ1-5; 9 bases map to TRBD1. This CDR3 spans 17 amino acids. In germline, CDR1 is MNHEY, CDR2 SMNVEV (reference sequence). V was clipped by 7 bases and J by 1 base; unmatched bases: 11. The CDR3 loop is CASKGTGRGYSNQPQHF. CDR3 bases: TGTGCCAGCAAGGGGACAGGGCGGGGATACAGCAATCAGCCCCAGCATTTT.

This clone occurred once. The chain links TRBV2 to TRBJ1-5; D is ambiguous. Germline V gene sequence: CDR1 SNHLY, CDR2 FYNNEI. There are 12 residues in the CDR3. Trimming left V 6 bases short and J 4 bases short, with 7 bases between. The CDR3 coding sequence is TGTGCCAGCAGCAAAATGAATCAGCCCCAGCATTTT. Encoded protein: CASSKMNQPQHF.

The rearrangement joins TRBV19 to TRBJ2-1; TRBD2 might be the D (5 bases). Trimming left V 0 bases short and J 2 bases short, with 8 bases between. This CDR3 has 15 amino acids. Germline CDR1 LNHDA, CDR2 SQIVND (reference sequence). The CDR3 sequence: CASSIDSVAYNEQFF. DNA of the CDR3: TGTGCCAGTAGTATAGATAGCGTGGCCTACAATGAGCAGTTCTTC.

The chain joins TRBV19 to TRBJ2-1; a weak D match, TRBD2 (5 bases). Per germline, CDR1 LNHDA and CDR2 SQIVND (reference sequence). Deletions cut 10 bases from V and 4 bases from J, with 17 bases between. The CDR3 has 14 amino acids. The CDR3: CATRTPSAYNEQFF. The CDR3 bases are TGTGCCACTAGGACTCCATCGGCTTACAATGAGCAGTTCTTC. The entire variable domain, with the rest obtained from reference TRBV19 and TRBJ2-1, is as follows: DGGITQSPKYLFRKEGQNVTLSCEQNLNHDAMYWYRQDPGQGLRLIYYSQIVNDFQKGDIAEGYSVSREKKESFPLTVTSAQKNPTAFYLCATRTPSAYNEQFFGPGTRLTVL.

This clone was picked up one time. This chain joins TRBV28 and TRBJ1-2; D unclear. V was pared by 5 bases and J by 1 base, with 2 bases between. Germline V gene sequence: CDR1 MDHEN, CDR2 SYDVKM. This CDR3 is built from 11 residues. In nucleotides, the CDR3 is TGTGCCAGCAGTAATAACTATGGCTACACCTTC. The encoded protein is CASSNNYGYTF.

The gene calls are TRBV2 and TRBJ2-2, with 7 positions matching TRBD2. The CDR3 length is 14 residues. Per germline, CDR1 SNHLY and CDR2 FYNNEI. J was trimmed by 5 bases and V by 6 bases; bases with no gene match: 6. CDR3 sequence: CASSPSGVTGELFF. Written as DNA, the CDR3 is TGTGCCAGCAGCCCAAGCGGGGTGACCGGGGAGCTGTTTTTT.

This clone came up a few times. The V call is TRBV5-8, the J call TRBJ2-2, with TRBD1 identical over 7 bases. V lost 0 bases and J lost 4; bases outside the gene matches: 9. CDR1 is SGHTS and CDR2 is YDEGEE in the germline V gene. The CDR3 sequence is 17 residues long. CDR3 coding DNA: TGTGCCAGCAGCTTGGCAGTCGGGACAGATTCCACCGGGGAGCTGTTTTTT. Its protein product is CASSLAVGTDSTGELFF.

This clone was observed many times. The CDR3 region has the DNA TGTGCCAGCAGTACTGGACAGACCCCCATATATTTT. Encoded protein: CASSTGQTPIYF. The V and J genes are TRBV6-6 and TRBJ1-3; a weak D match, TRBD1 (6 bases). V was pared by 5 bases and J by 11 bases, with 13 bases between. This CDR3 comprises 12 residues. The germline V gene has CDR1 MNHNY and CDR2 SVGAGI (reference sequence).

The J gene is TRBJ2-7, the V gene TRBV19; 9 bases agree with TRBD2. The CDR3 extends over 21 amino acids. V lost 4 bases to trimming and J lost 0 bases; unmatched junction nucleotides: 22. Germline V gives CDR1 LNHDA, CDR2 SQIVND (reference sequence). This CDR3 reads CASSTRGGLAGTTSRSYEQYF. The CDR3, as DNA: TGTGCCAGTAGTACCCGTGGAGGGCTAGCGGGAACTACATCCCGCTCCTACGAGCAGTACTTC.

In its sample, this clone was seen a few times. V gene TRBV18 combines with J gene TRBJ2-7, with TRBD2 matching 11 bases. The CDR3 is 14 residues long. V lost 4 bases to trimming and J lost 3 bases; unmatched junction nucleotides: 2. The germline CDR1 and CDR2 sequences are KGHSH and LQKENI. The CDR3 loop reads CASSLGLAGYEQYF. The CDR3 nucleotides are TGTGCCAGCTCACTCGGACTAGCGGGCTACGAGCAGTACTTC.

This clone was seen more than once but under ten times. This rearrangement joins TRBV30 to TRBJ2-7; 8 bases match TRBD1. CDR1 is GTSNPN, CDR2 SVGIG, per germline (reference sequence). CDR3 length: 14 amino acids. The V segment lost 2 bases and the J segment 6 bases; nucleotides outside the gene matches: 9. The CDR3 sequence: CAWSQDRVNSEQYF. DNA for the CDR3: TGTGCCTGGAGTCAGGACAGGGTGAATTCCGAGCAGTACTTC.

This clone came up once. The chain joins TRBV9 to TRBJ2-5; 13 positions match TRBD2. J gave up 7 bases and V 3 bases, and 6 bases lay outside the gene matches. The CDR3 is 15 residues long. Germline assignment: CDR1 SGDLS and CDR2 YYNGEE. The CDR3, as DNA: TGTGCCAGCAGCGGAATACTAGCGGGAGGGGGGACCCAGTACTTC. Translating it yields CASSGILAGGGTQYF.

In its sample, this clone was seen a few times. V usage is TRBV7-9 and J usage is TRBJ1-1; D not resolved. The CDR3 loop spans 14 amino acids. The germline CDR1 and CDR2 sequences are SEHNR and FQNEAQ (reference sequence). V was shortened by 4 bases and J by 1 base, with 10 bases between the two germline ends. This CDR3 reads CASSSQTRNTEAFF. The CDR3 coding sequence is TGTGCCAGCAGCTCACAAACACGGAACACTGAAGCTTTCTTT.

Remarks on this clone: Other DNA sequences in the same sample also yield this CDR3. The chain recombines TRBV5-4 with TRBJ2-1; the match to TRBD2 covers 7 bases. This CDR3 has 15 residues. J was trimmed by 3 bases and V by 0 bases; bases with no gene match: 3. The V gene's germline CDR1 is SGHNT and CDR2 YYREEE (reference sequence). The CDR3 DNA reads TGTGCCAGCAGCTTGGGCGGGAGTGACTACAATGAGCAGTTCTTC. As protein: CASSLGGSDYNEQFF.

For the CDR3, the DNA is TGTGCCAGCAGTTTTAGTACATGGGGGGGGCAGCCCCAGCATTTT. Translated, it gives CASSFSTWGGQPQHF. The gene calls are TRBV28 and TRBJ1-5; a possible D gene is TRBD1 (5 bases). V lost 3 bases and J lost 7, with 16 bases in between. From germline, CDR1 is MDHEN and CDR2 SYDVKM. This CDR3 comprises 15 residues.

V and J are TRBV7-9 and TRBJ1-3; TRBD1 is a possible D gene (5 bases). Trimming stripped 5 bases from V and 2 bases from J, with 19 bases between. The CDR3 contains 17 residues. Germline assignment: CDR1 SEHNR and CDR2 FQNEAQ (reference sequence). CDR3: CASSGSFGGGAGNTIYF. CDR3 bases: TGTGCCAGCAGCGGATCCTTCGGGGGTGGTGCTGGAAACACCATATATTTT.

This clone was seen only a few times. The V call is TRBV28, the J call TRBJ2-7; no clear D gene. The CDR3 covers 11 residues. Germline CDR1 MDHEN, CDR2 SYDVKM. Trimming removed 2 bases from V and 5 bases from J, with 4 bases in between. CDR3 in amino acids: CASSLNHEQYF. Here the CDR3 DNA reads TGTGCCAGCAGTTTAAACCACGAGCAGTACTTC.

The chain joins TRBV5-1 to TRBJ1-1; the D is unclear. The CDR3 consists of 13 residues. V lost 2 bases and J 3 bases, leaving 8 bases between the germline ends. CDR1 and CDR2 from the germline V gene are SGHRS and YFSETQ. CDR3 DNA sequence: TGCGCCAGCAGCTTCAACACAGACACTGAAGCTTTCTTT. Its protein product is CASSFNTDTEAFF.

The chain links TRBV6-5 to TRBJ1-5; 8 bases match TRBD1. This CDR3 comprises 13 residues. With V trimmed by 8 bases and J by 9 bases, 9 bases remained unmatched. Germline V gene data show CDR1 as MNHEY and CDR2 as SVGAGI. CDR3 nucleotide sequence: TGTGCCAGCTCTAACGGACAGGGTGCGCCCCAGCATTTT. Translation: CASSNGQGAPQHF.

The chain uses TRBV5-4 and TRBJ2-7; no definite D call. The germline CDR1 and CDR2 sequences are SGHNT and YYREEE (reference sequence). The CDR3 is 14 residues long. V was clipped by 5 bases and J by 6 bases, with 18 bases between them. The CDR3 DNA reads TGTGCCAGCAGATCCGACACGGCCTTGGGCGAGCAGTACTTC. Translating gives CASRSDTALGEQYF.

This clone was recorded at least ten times. Additional DNA sequences in this sample encode the identical CDR3. The gene calls are TRBV25-1 and TRBJ1-1; 9 positions agree with TRBD1. The V and J ends lost 4 bases and 3 bases, in that order; junction bases with no gene match: 3. This CDR3 comprises 14 residues. Germline V gene data show CDR1 as MGHDK and CDR2 as SYGVNS. CDR3 sequence: CASSADRGYTEAFF. The DNA of the CDR3 is TGTGCCAGCAGTGCCGACAGGGGGTACACTGAAGCTTTCTTT. The variable domain in full, with the rest retrieved from reference TRBV25-1 and TRBJ1-1, is EADIYQTPRYLVIGTGKKITLECSQTMGHDKMYWYQQDPGMELHLIHYSYGVNSTEKGDLSSESTVSRIRTEHFPLTLESARPSHTSQYLCASSADRGYTEAFFGQGTRLTVV.

This chain links TRBV5-1 with TRBJ1-2, with 12 bases fitting TRBD1. Per germline, CDR1 SGHRS and CDR2 YFSETQ. There are 14 residues in the CDR3. V was clipped by 3 bases and J by 9 bases; unmatched bases: 6. The CDR3 coding sequence is TGCGCCAGCAGCTCGGCGGGACAGGGGGCCCGCTACACCTTC. Amino acids: CASSSAGQGARYTF.